This entry describes one TCR beta chain. Its antigen is currently unknown. The sample originates from a study of blood T cells in healthy people across ages. The CDR3 has 14 residues. Per the germline V gene, CDR1 is MNHEY and CDR2 is SMNVEV (reference sequence). V was shortened by 6 bases and J by 1 base, with 12 bases between the two germline ends. The study's findings and limits: The study regarded diversity estimates from one million T cells as underestimates. Higher naive T cell percentage went strongly together with higher TCR beta diversity.

Then a second PCR, running roughly 7 to 12 cycles, was carried out with a sample-barcoded 5' primer and a J-beta primer mix. Each CDR3 protein is one row after TCRdb ran MiXCR on the 5' RACE reads. Here the sample spans roughly 720,000 distinct CDR3 sequences, about 53% being singletons. The sequencing input was blood. The receptor was derived from a man older than 75 in good health. The V call is TRBV27, the J call TRBJ1-1; no clear D gene. CDR3: CASSTDGPNTEAFF. Written as DNA, the CDR3 is TGTGCCAGCAGCACGGACGGACCGAACACTGAAGCTTTCTTT.